Shown below are 18 T cell receptor beta chains from a single sample sequenced in a study of blood T cell repertoires in COVID-19. TCRdb keeps only in-frame clones here, not all; method: immunoSEQ multiplex PCR. The data show approximately 260,000 clones, about 90% seen once. Sample: PBMCs or T cells enriched from blood (not recorded which). All receptors come from a woman aged 60 to 75 who had recovered from COVID-19.

The gene calls are TRBV30 and TRBJ1-3; D call uncertain. CDR1 GTSNPN and CDR2 SVGIG come from the germline V gene (reference sequence). CDR3 size: 14 residues. Trimming pared 0 bases from V and 1 base from J, leaving 7 bases between. The CDR3 region has the DNA TGTGCCTGGAGTGTACTAATTTCTGGAAACACCATATATTTT. It specifies CAWSVLISGNTIYF.

This chain uses TRBV7-2 with TRBJ2-5; TRBD2 is a possible D gene (5 bases). The length of the CDR3 is 16 residues. CDR1 and CDR2 (germline): SGHTA, FQGNSA. V lost 0 bases, J lost 2 bases, and 13 bases lay in between. CDR3 protein: CASSLAGRGKQETQYF. As DNA, the CDR3 is TGTGCCAGCAGCTTAGCAGGACGGGGTAAACAAGAGACCCAGTACTTC.

This sequence joins TRBV5-8 and TRBJ2-7; TRBD1 matches at 7 bases. The V segment lost 4 bases and the J segment 5 bases; nucleotides outside the gene matches: 9. The CDR3 covers 14 residues. Looked up from germline, CDR1 is SGHTS and CDR2 is YDEGEE. The CDR3 coding sequence is TGTGCCAGCAGCATCGGGACAGCAATTGACGAGCAGTACTTC. Its translation is CASSIGTAIDEQYF.

The CDR3 region has the DNA TGCGCCAGCAGCTGGGCAGGGTTAGAGCCCCAGCATTTT. Its translation: CASSWAGLEPQHF. V gene TRBV5-1 combines with J gene TRBJ1-5; D possibly corresponds to TRBD1 (5 bases). This CDR3 spans 13 amino acids. Per germline, CDR1 SGHRS and CDR2 YFSETQ. The V end was cut by 3 bases, the J end by 8 bases, with 12 bases between.

The chain uses TRBV5-4 and TRBJ2-3, with 11 bases fitting TRBD2. The CDR3 is 14 residues long. Per germline, CDR1 SGHNT and CDR2 YYREEE (reference sequence). V shed 4 bases and J 4 bases; nucleotides not matched to a gene: 2. The CDR3 is CASSLAGGADTQYF. For the CDR3, the DNA is TGTGCCAGCAGCCTAGCGGGAGGCGCAGATACGCAGTATTTT. Full variable domain (rest looked up from reference TRBV5-4 and TRBJ2-3): ETGVTQSPTHLIKTRGQQVTLRCSSQSGHNTVSWYQQALGQGPQFIFQYYREEENGRGNFPPRFSGLQFPNYSSELNVNALELDDSALYLCASSLAGGADTQYFGPGTRLTVL.

This chain joins TRBV2 and TRBJ2-5; D perhaps matches TRBD1 (6 bases). CDR1 is SNHLY, CDR2 FYNNEI, per germline. The CDR3 has 12 amino acids. V was trimmed by 5 bases and J by 4 bases, leaving 8 bases between them. In DNA form, the CDR3 reads TGTGCCAGCAGTCAGGGGAGAGAGACCCAGTACTTC. Its protein product is CASSQGRETQYF.

The chain carries TRBV28 and TRBJ2-7; TRBD1 agrees at 8 bases. V shed 7 bases and J 2 bases; nucleotides not matched to a gene: 7. The germline CDR1 and CDR2 sequences are MDHEN and SYDVKM. The CDR3 has 14 amino acids. The CDR3 bases are TGTGCCAGCATCCCTCCAGGGGGCCCCTACGAGCAGTACTTC. Its protein is CASIPPGGPYEQYF. The whole variable domain, remainder taken from reference TRBV28 and TRBJ2-7, is DVKVTQSSRYLVKRTGEKVFLECVQDMDHENMFWYRQDPGLGLRLIYFSYDVKMKEKGDIPEGYSVSREKKERFSLILESASTNQTSMYLCASIPPGGPYEQYFGPGTRLTVT.

The chain is built from TRBV28 and TRBJ1-2; D perhaps matches TRBD1 (5 bases). V was shortened by 7 bases and J by 5 bases, with 11 bases between the two germline ends. Looked up from germline, CDR1 is MDHEN and CDR2 is SYDVKM. This CDR3 has 12 amino acids. The DNA of the CDR3 is TGTGCCAGCAAGGAGGGGAAATATGGCTACACCTTC. It codes for CASKEGKYGYTF.

The chain combines TRBV7-9 with TRBJ1-1, with D perhaps matching TRBD1 (6 bases). V lost 5 bases and J lost 1, with 11 bases in between. The CDR3 is made up of 14 amino acids. Looked up from germline, CDR1 is SEHNR and CDR2 is FQNEAQ (reference sequence). The CDR3 region is CASSRGASNTEAFF. For the CDR3, the DNA is TGTGCCAGCAGCCGGGGGGCCTCGAACACTGAAGCTTTCTTT.

The V call is TRBV7-2, the J call TRBJ2-7, with D unresolved. Trimming pared 1 base from V and 2 bases from J, leaving 9 bases between. The germline CDR1 and CDR2 sequences are SGHTA and FQGNSA. The CDR3 has 14 amino acids. CDR3 nucleotide sequence: TGTGCCAGCAGCTTAGGTCCAGGTACCTACGAGCAGTACTTC. Its translation is CASSLGPGTYEQYF.

The J gene is TRBJ2-1, the V gene TRBV5-6; no clear D. This CDR3 comprises 15 residues. CDR1 and CDR2 from the germline V gene are SGHDT and YYEEEE. Trimming took off 0 bases at V and 0 bases at J, with 7 bases between the two ends. The CDR3 DNA is TGTGCCAGCAGCTTGGCTCCCAGCTCCTACAATGAGCAGTTCTTC. The encoded protein is CASSLAPSSYNEQFF.

The chain links TRBV5-1 to TRBJ1-2, with 10 bases identical to TRBD1. V trimming: 1 base; J trimming: 8 bases; junction bases outside the gene matches: 5. The CDR3 loop spans 14 amino acids. Germline-derived CDR1 and CDR2 are SGHRS and YFSETQ. The CDR3: CASSLRDRGEGYTF. The CDR3 region has the DNA TGCGCCAGCAGCTTGCGGGACAGGGGAGAGGGCTACACCTTC.

This chain connects TRBV9 to TRBJ2-1; 10 positions match TRBD2. CDR1 is SGDLS, CDR2 YYNGEE, per germline. The V segment lost 0 bases and the J segment 8 bases; nucleotides outside the gene matches: 8. CDR3 length: 16 residues. The CDR3 sequence: CASSVATSGGADEQFF. The CDR3 DNA follows: TGTGCCAGCAGCGTAGCTACGAGCGGGGGGGCCGATGAGCAGTTCTTC. Complete variable domain (other parts from reference TRBV9 and TRBJ2-1): DSGVTQTPKHLITATGQRVTLRCSPRSGDLSVYWYQQSLDQGLQFLIQYYNGEERAKGNILERFSAQQFPDLHSELNLSSLELGDSALYFCASSVATSGGADEQFFGPGTRLTVL.

The chain joins TRBV24-1 to TRBJ2-5; 14 positions agree with TRBD2. Germline lookup yields CDR1 KGHDR and CDR2 SFDVKD. V was clipped by 4 bases and J by 2 bases; unmatched bases: 2. The CDR3 covers 16 residues. The CDR3 nucleotides read TGTGCCACCAGTGAGGGGACTAGCGGGGGACAAGAGACCCAGTACTTC. It specifies CATSEGTSGGQETQYF.

This clone was found a few times. The chain carries TRBV20-1 and TRBJ1-2; 7 nucleotides agree with TRBD1. V lost 5 bases to trimming and J lost 7 bases; unmatched junction nucleotides: 4. Germline assignment: CDR1 DFQATT and CDR2 SNEGSKA (reference sequence). The length of the CDR3 is 11 residues. The CDR3 bases are TGCAGTGCTCCCACAGGGGTTGGCTACACCTTC. Translation gives CSAPTGVGYTF.

In its sample, this clone was seen once. The V call is TRBV11-2, the J call TRBJ1-5; D is uncertain. In germline, CDR1 is SGHAT, CDR2 FQNNGV. The CDR3 contains 13 residues. Trimming shortened V by 3 bases and J by 5 bases, and 8 bases separated the two germline ends. The CDR3: CASSLSPDQPQHF. In DNA, the CDR3 is TGTGCCAGCAGCTTGAGCCCGGATCAGCCCCAGCATTTT.

V and J are TRBV7-9 and TRBJ1-1; D unclear. Trimming shortened V by 3 bases and J by 5 bases, and 16 bases separated the two germline ends. CDR1 and CDR2 from the germline V gene are SEHNR and FQNEAQ (reference sequence). The CDR3 is made up of 15 amino acids. CDR3 region: CASSLPGQASTEAFF. In DNA, the CDR3 is TGTGCCAGCAGCTTGCCCGGTCAGGCGAGTACTGAAGCTTTCTTT.

This clone was counted once. The J gene is TRBJ2-7, the V gene TRBV20-1, with TRBD2 matching over 8 bases. The CDR3 is 15 amino acids. CDR1 is DFQATT, CDR2 SNEGSKA, per germline (reference sequence). V dropped 3 bases and J dropped 0; count of bases not matched to a gene: 7. The CDR3 sequence: CSASLMAGGSYEQYF. The CDR3 DNA reads as TGCAGTGCTAGTCTTATGGCGGGGGGCTCCTACGAGCAGTACTTC.